The entry that follows covers one T cell receptor (beta chain) sequence. This sample was included in a study of blood T cell repertoires in COVID-19. In terms of age and location, participants ranged from roughly 18 to 95 years and lived in about 25 US areas. The protocol was immunoSEQ multiplex PCR, while the TCRdb copy is restricted to in-frame clones and leaves out a portion. Here the sample spans approximately 150,000 clones, roughly 84% being singletons. Germline V gene data show CDR1 as SGDLS and CDR2 as YYNGEE. The V segment lost 6 bases and the J segment 1 base; nucleotides outside the gene matches: 11. The CDR3 contains 16 residues.

Sample: PBMCs or T cells enriched from blood (not recorded which). J is TRBJ2-3 and V is TRBV9; 7 bases line up with TRBD1. The receptor was derived from a man between 65 and 85 years old who had been exposed to COVID-19. This chain's CDR3 is CASTRQPQGGTDTQYF. The CDR3 region has the DNA TGTGCCAGCACCCGCCAGCCTCAGGGGGGCACAGATACGCAGTATTTT.